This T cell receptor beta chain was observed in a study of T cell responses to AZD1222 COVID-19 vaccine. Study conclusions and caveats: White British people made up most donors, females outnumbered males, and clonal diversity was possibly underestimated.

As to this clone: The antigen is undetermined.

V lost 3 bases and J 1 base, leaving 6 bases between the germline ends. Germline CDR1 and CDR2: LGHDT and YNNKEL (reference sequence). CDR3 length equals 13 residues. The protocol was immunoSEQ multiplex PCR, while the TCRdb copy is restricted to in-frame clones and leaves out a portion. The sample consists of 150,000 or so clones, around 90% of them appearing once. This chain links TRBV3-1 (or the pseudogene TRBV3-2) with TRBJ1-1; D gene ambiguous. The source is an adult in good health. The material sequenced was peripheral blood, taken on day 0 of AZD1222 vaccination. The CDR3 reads CASSQHPNTEAFF. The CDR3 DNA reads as TGTGCCAGCAGCCAGCACCCGAACACTGAAGCTTTCTTT.